This T cell receptor beta chain originates from a study of control samples from healthy donors and cancer patients (dated by TCRdb to about 2020). Including cysteine and phenylalanine, the CDR3 has 15 amino acids. Left in the record is the CDR3 DNA by itself, 45 bases read in frame from the first base. According to the germline V gene (reference sequence), CDR1 reads LNHNV and CDR2 reads YYDKDF. Relative to germline, V is 0 bases shorter and J is 5 bases shorter, with 13 bases between their ends. Notes on this clone: It has no known antigen specificity. Per-nucleotide qualities are absent, and no much larger clonotype sits a single base away.

The library was obtained by the immunoSEQ multiplex PCR assay. TCRdb stores this immuneACCESS table with in-frame sequences only. Part of the clones is absent; in the studies checked, under half of the shortfall reflects unresolved V genes, and no reason is known for the rest. This sample comprises roughly 100,000 clones, just over 85% of them detected only once. 11% to 15% of the sample lies in the top ten. What was sequenced was blood. The chain was built from TRBV15 and TRBJ2-5; the D element might be TRBD1 or TRBD2, as each aligns at 6 bases. The TCR was taken from a young man in good health. The nucleotide sequence is TGTGCCACCAGCAGAGATCGAGGAGGGGGGGAGACCCAGTACTTC. It translates as CATSRDRGGGETQYF.